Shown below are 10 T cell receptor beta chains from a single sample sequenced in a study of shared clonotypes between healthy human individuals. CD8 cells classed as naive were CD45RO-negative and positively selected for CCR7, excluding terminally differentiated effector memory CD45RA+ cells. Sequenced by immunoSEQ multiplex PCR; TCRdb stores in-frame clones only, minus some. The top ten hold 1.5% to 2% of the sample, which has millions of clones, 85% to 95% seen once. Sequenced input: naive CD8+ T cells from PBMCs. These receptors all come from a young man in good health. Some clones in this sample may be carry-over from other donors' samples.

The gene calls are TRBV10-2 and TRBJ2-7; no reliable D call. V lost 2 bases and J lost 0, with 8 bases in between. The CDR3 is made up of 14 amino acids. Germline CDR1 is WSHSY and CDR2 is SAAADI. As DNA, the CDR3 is TGCGCCAGCAGTGAGCCGATGAGCTCCTACGAGCAGTACTTC. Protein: CASSEPMSSYEQYF.

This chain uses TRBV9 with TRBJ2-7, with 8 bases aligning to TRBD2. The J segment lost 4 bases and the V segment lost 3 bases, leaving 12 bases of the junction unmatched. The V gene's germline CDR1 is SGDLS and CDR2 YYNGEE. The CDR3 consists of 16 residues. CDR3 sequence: CASSGGWTSTRYEQYF. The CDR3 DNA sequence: TGTGCCAGCAGCGGAGGGTGGACTAGCACGAGATACGAGCAGTACTTC.

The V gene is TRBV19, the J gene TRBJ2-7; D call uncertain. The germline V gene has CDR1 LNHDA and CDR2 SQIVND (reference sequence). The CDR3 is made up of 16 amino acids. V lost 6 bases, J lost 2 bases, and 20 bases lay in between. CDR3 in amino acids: CASSFSPTSFTYEQYF. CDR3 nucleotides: TGTGCCAGTAGCTTTTCCCCAACGAGTTTCACCTACGAGCAGTACTTC. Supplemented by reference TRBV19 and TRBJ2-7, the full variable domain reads DGGITQSPKYLFRKEGQNVTLSCEQNLNHDAMYWYRQDPGQGLRLIYYSQIVNDFQKGDIAEGYSVSREKKESFPLTVTSAQKNPTAFYLCASSFSPTSFTYEQYFGPGTRLTVT.

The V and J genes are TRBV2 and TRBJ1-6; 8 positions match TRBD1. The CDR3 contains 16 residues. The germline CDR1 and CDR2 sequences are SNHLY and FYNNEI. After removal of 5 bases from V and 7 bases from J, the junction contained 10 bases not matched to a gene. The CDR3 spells CASSLLHRDRNSPLHF. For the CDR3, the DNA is TGTGCCAGCAGTCTTCTCCACCGGGACAGGAATTCACCCCTCCACTTT.

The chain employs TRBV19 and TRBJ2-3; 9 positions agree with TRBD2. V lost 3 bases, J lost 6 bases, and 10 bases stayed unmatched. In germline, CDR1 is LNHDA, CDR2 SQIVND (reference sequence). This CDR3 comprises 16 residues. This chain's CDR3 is CASSMVAGGPGDTQYF. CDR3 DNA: TGTGCCAGTAGTATGGTGGCGGGAGGGCCGGGTGATACGCAGTATTTT.

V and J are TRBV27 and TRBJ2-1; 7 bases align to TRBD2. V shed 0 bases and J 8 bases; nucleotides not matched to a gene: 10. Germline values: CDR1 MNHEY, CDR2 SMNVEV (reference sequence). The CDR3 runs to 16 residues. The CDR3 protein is CASSLSPRGSSDEQFF. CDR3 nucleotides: TGTGCCAGCAGTTTATCCCCTCGCGGGAGTAGCGATGAGCAGTTCTTC.

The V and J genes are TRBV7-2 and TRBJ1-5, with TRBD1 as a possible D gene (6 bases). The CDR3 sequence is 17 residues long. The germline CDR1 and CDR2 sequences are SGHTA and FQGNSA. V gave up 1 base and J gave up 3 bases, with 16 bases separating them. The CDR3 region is CASSLGRLGAHNQPQHF. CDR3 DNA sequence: TGTGCCAGCAGCTTAGGCCGACTGGGGGCACACAATCAGCCCCAGCATTTT.

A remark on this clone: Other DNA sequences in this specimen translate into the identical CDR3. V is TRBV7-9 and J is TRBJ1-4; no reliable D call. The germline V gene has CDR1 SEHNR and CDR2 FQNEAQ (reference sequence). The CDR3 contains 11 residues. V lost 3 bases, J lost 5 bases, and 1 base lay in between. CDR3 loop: CASSLNEKLFF. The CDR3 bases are TGTGCCAGCAGCTTGAATGAAAAACTGTTTTTT.

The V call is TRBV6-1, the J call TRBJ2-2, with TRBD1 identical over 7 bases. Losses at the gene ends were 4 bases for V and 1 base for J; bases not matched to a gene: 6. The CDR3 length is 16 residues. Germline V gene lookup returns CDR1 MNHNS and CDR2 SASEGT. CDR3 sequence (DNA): TGTGCCAGCAGTGTTCCCGACAGGGTGAACACCGGGGAGCTGTTTTTT. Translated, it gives CASSVPDRVNTGELFF.

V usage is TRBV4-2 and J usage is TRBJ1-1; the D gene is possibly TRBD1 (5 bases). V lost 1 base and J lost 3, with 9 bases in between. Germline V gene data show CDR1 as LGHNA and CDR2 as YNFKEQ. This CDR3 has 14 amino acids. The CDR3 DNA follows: TGTGCCAGCAGCCAAGGTTTGGGGGACACTGAAGCTTTCTTT. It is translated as CASSQGLGDTEAFF.